Shown below are 25 T cell receptor beta chains from a single sample sequenced in a study of breast tumors, draining lymph nodes, adjacent tissues. One entry per CDR3 protein, called by TCRdb with MiXCR from the multiplex PCR reads. Here the sample spans around 110,000 distinct CDR3 sequences, less than 40% being singletons. Samples came from axillary lymph nodes draining the breast cancer. Sequencing was carried out using axillary lymph node tissue. Source of these receptors: a female donor with breast cancer. Some clones in this sample may be carry-over from other donors' samples.

This clonotype was picked up one time. In DNA, the CDR3 is TGTGCCAGCAGCTTCTTCGGGGGCACAAATCAGCCCCAGCATTTT. It is translated as CASSFFGGTNQPQHF. The chain recombines TRBV7-2 with TRBJ1-5; weak D call: TRBD1 (6 bases). Trimming took off 3 bases at V and 4 bases at J, with 13 bases between the two ends. The CDR3 length is 15 residues. Germline V gene data show CDR1 as SGHTA and CDR2 as FQGNSA.

This clonotype has at least ten counts. A junction end diverges from the germline sequence, so it may reflect a read error. The chain recombines TRBV7-2 with TRBJ2-7; possibly TRBD1 for D (6 bases). CDR1 SGHTA and CDR2 FQGNSA come from the germline V gene. The CDR3 is 11 residues long. The CDR3 sequence: CASSLPGTWIF. The CDR3 DNA sequence: TGTGCCAGCAGCCTCCCCGGGACATGGATTTTC.

At least ten counts were recorded for this clonotype. Likely a read error: the CDR3 ends without its conserved phenylalanine or tryptophan. V usage is TRBV7-7 and J usage is TRBJ2-5, with 12 bases matching TRBD2. Germline-derived CDR1 and CDR2 are SSHAT and FNYEAQ (reference sequence). The CDR3 length is 14 residues. The DNA of the CDR3 is TGTGCTAGCAGCTCGGGACTAGCGGGAGAGACCCAGTACCTC. Translating gives CASSSGLAGETQYL.

This clonotype was counted at least ten times. The chain carries TRBV7-2 and TRBJ2-5, with D perhaps matching TRBD2 (5 bases). Germline-derived CDR1 and CDR2 are SGHTA and FQGNSA. V was trimmed by 5 bases and J by 1 base, leaving 11 bases between them. The CDR3 extends over 14 amino acids. The CDR3 here is CASSATRGQETQYF. The CDR3 nucleotides read TGTGCCAGCAGCGCCACTAGAGGCCAAGAGACCCAGTACTTC.

This clonotype was recorded many times. The chain couples TRBV20-1 to TRBJ2-2, with TRBD2 as a possible D gene (7 bases). The CDR3 runs 14 residues. The V end lost 2 bases, the J end lost 4 bases, and 11 bases lay between the germline ends. In germline, CDR1 is DFQATT, CDR2 SNEGSKA (reference sequence). The CDR3 is CSARRGGTTGELFF. In nucleotides, the CDR3 is TGCAGTGCTAGAAGGGGGGGAACCACCGGGGAGCTGTTTTTT.

The chain has TRBV24-1 and TRBJ2-7; D possibly corresponds to TRBD1 (5 bases). Germline loops: CDR1 KGHDR, CDR2 SFDVKD. The length of the CDR3 is 14 residues. Trimming cost V 6 bases and J 5 bases, with 16 bases left between them. The chain's CDR3 is CATSLTVGVNEQYF. CDR3 nucleotide sequence: TGTGCCACCAGTCTTACTGTAGGGGTGAACGAGCAGTACTTC.

This clonotype was observed at least ten times. The gene calls are TRBV9 and TRBJ2-7; D is perhaps TRBD2 (5 bases). The CDR3 runs to 13 residues. V lost 4 bases and J lost 4, with 12 bases in between. Per the germline V gene, CDR1 is SGDLS and CDR2 is YYNGEE. CDR3 in DNA: TGTGCCAGCAGCCGGAGGAACGGGTACGAGCAGTACTTC. This translates into CASSRRNGYEQYF.

There are many counts of this clonotype. The chain combines TRBV7-6 with TRBJ2-1; D tentatively fits TRBD1 or TRBD2 (5 bases each). Germline V CDR1 and CDR2: SGHVS, FNYEAQ. This CDR3 comprises 16 residues. Trimming left V 5 bases short and J 1 base short, with 15 bases between. DNA for the CDR3: TGTGCCAGCAGCGGAGGCTTGGGGGAGTCCTACAATGAGCAGTTCTTC. As protein: CASSGGLGESYNEQFF.

This clonotype was counted at least ten times. V gene TRBV12-5 combines with J gene TRBJ2-3; no clear D. This CDR3 contains 15 residues. Trimming pared 0 bases from V and 4 bases from J, leaving 11 bases between. Germline V CDR1 and CDR2: LGHNT, FRNRAP. CDR3 nucleotides: TGTGCTAGTGGTTTGGTCTCGCCTAGGGCAGATACGCAGTATTTT. This translates into CASGLVSPRADTQYF.

This clonotype was observed many times. The chain carries TRBV20-1 and TRBJ2-1; the D gene is possibly TRBD1 (6 bases). CDR1 and CDR2 (germline): DFQATT, SNEGSKA (reference sequence). The CDR3 is 14 amino acids. V was shortened by 3 bases and J by 7 bases, with 16 bases between the two germline ends. DNA for the CDR3: TGCAGTGCTAGGCGCGGGCTCCAGGGGAATGAGCAGTTCTTC. Translation gives CSARRGLQGNEQFF.

This clonotype showed up just a few times. A clone one base away is much larger, so this may be a read error. V gene TRBV9 combines with J gene TRBJ2-7; D may be TRBD1 (5 bases). This CDR3 is 17 amino acids long. Germline V lookup: CDR1 SGDLS, CDR2 YYNGEE. CDR3 residues: CASSVDGGAESSSEQYF. For the CDR3, the DNA is TGTGCCAGCTCCGTAGATGGTGGGGCAGAGAGCTCCTCCGAGCAGTACTTC.

Note on this clonotype: One base away lies a much larger clone, so this may be a sequencing read error. This rearrangement joins TRBV3-1 to TRBJ1-2; D is perhaps TRBD1 (5 bases). This CDR3 spans 13 amino acids. Germline V gene sequence: CDR1 LGHDT, CDR2 YNNKEL (reference sequence). V dropped 0 bases and J dropped 8 bases, with 10 bases sitting between them. The CDR3 DNA reads TGTGCCAGCAGCCAAGATGGGGGGTCGGGCTACACCTTC. This sequence encodes CASSQDGGSGYTF.

This clonotype occurred many times. The chain carries TRBV2 and TRBJ2-5; perhaps TRBD2 as D (5 bases). Germline CDR1 and CDR2: SNHLY and FYNNEI. The length of the CDR3 is 9 residues. V lost 8 bases and J lost 8, with 6 bases in between. Here the CDR3 DNA reads TGTGCCAGCGGAGGCACCCAGTACTTC. Encoded protein: CASGGTQYF.

This clonotype has ten or more counts. The chain recombines TRBV2 with TRBJ2-3; D unclear. Germline lookup yields CDR1 SNHLY and CDR2 FYNNEI. The V end was cut by 5 bases, the J end by 9 bases, with 12 bases between. The CDR3 runs to 12 residues. CDR3 DNA: TGTGCCAGCAGTCCCGGCCTCTCGACGCAGTATTTT. This sequence encodes CASSPGLSTQYF.

This clonotype has ten or more counts. The chain combines TRBV6-5 with TRBJ1-5, with 7 bases identical to TRBD1. There are 15 residues in the CDR3. CDR1 is MNHEY, CDR2 SVGAGI, per germline. J was trimmed by 3 bases and V by 6 bases; bases with no gene match: 8. The DNA of the CDR3 is TGTGCCAGCAGCCCCGCAGGGGGTTTCAATCAGCCCCAGCATTTT. Its translation: CASSPAGGFNQPQHF.

This clonotype was recorded at least ten times. The rearrangement uses TRBV20-1 and TRBJ2-5; 7 positions match TRBD1. The CDR3 contains 15 residues. Germline values: CDR1 DFQATT, CDR2 SNEGSKA (reference sequence). Trimming took 6 bases from V and 1 from J; bases not matched to a gene: 11. In nucleotides, the CDR3 is TGCAGTGCGCGCGAACAGGGGTCCTTCCAAGAGACCCAGTACTTC. Encoded protein: CSAREQGSFQETQYF.

This clonotype occurred many times. This chain connects TRBV28 to TRBJ2-7; no reliable D call. The CDR3 is 16 residues long. Trimming took 4 bases from V and 0 from J, leaving 16 bases between them. From germline, CDR1 is MDHEN and CDR2 SYDVKM. The CDR3 DNA reads as TGTGCCAGCAGTTCCTTGCCATGGGGTAACTCCTACGAGCAGTACTTC. It codes for CASSSLPWGNSYEQYF.

Ten or more counts support this clonotype. The chain has TRBV20-1 and TRBJ2-1, with TRBD2 identical over 9 bases. The germline V gene encodes CDR1 DFQATT and CDR2 SNEGSKA (reference sequence). J lost 3 bases, V lost 6 bases, and 18 bases had no gene match. This CDR3 is built from 18 residues. For the CDR3, the DNA is TGCAGTGCCCCCCGGGGTGGTAGCGGGAGTGGAATCTACAATGAGCAGTTCTTC. Translation: CSAPRGGSGSGIYNEQFF.

This clonotype was recorded at least ten times. V and J are TRBV7-9 and TRBJ1-3; D remains ambiguous. With 3 bases removed from V and 0 bases from J, the gap between germline ends came to 12 bases. The CDR3 contains 16 residues. The germline V gene encodes CDR1 SEHNR and CDR2 FQNEAQ (reference sequence). The CDR3 spells CASSFGNLISGNTIYF. The DNA of the CDR3 is TGTGCCAGCAGCTTCGGGAACCTAATCTCTGGAAACACCATATATTTT.

This clonotype came up many times. J is TRBJ1-2 and V is TRBV6-1; unclear D gene. This CDR3 contains 13 residues. Between the trimmed V and J ends, which lost 7 bases and 4 bases, there was a span of 13 bases. Germline V gives CDR1 MNHNS, CDR2 SASEGT. This CDR3 is CASTWGPRYGYTF. CDR3 in DNA: TGTGCCAGCACCTGGGGTCCTCGCTATGGCTACACCTTC.

The sample holds a few counts of this clonotype. This may arise from a read error, as a much more abundant clone is one base away. V is TRBV5-6 and J is TRBJ2-1; D not certain. CDR1 is SGHDT, CDR2 YYEEEE, per germline. The CDR3 length is 15 residues. V was pared by 0 bases and J by 4 bases, with 11 bases between. CDR3 DNA sequence: TGTGCCAGCAGCTTGGCTACGGCCAGGTACAATGAGCAGTTCTTC. Protein product: CASSLATARYNEQFF.

The V gene is TRBV5-1, the J gene TRBJ2-3; D gene ambiguous. The CDR3 is 12 residues long. Looked up from germline, CDR1 is SGHRS and CDR2 is YFSETQ. The ends were cut back, 6 bases at V and 0 bases at J, with 5 bases in the middle. CDR3 DNA sequence: TGCGCCAGCAAGTCTAGCACAGATACGCAGTATTTT. As protein: CASKSSTDTQYF.

With regard to this clonotype: This may stem from a read error, because a much larger clone lies one nucleotide away. Here the CDR3 reads CASSQDMPGSSGNPIYF. For the CDR3, the DNA is TGTGCCAGCAGCCAAGATATGCCGGGGAGCTCTGGAAACCCCATATATTTT. The chain joins TRBV7-9 to TRBJ1-3; D call uncertain. This CDR3 has 17 amino acids. Germline V gene data show CDR1 as SEHNR and CDR2 as FQNEAQ (reference sequence).

This clonotype was observed at least ten times. The chain has TRBV4-2 and TRBJ2-3; D may be TRBD2 (6 bases). V was shortened by 7 bases and J by 0 bases, with 11 bases between the two germline ends. Germline CDR1 reads LGHNA; CDR2 reads YNFKEQ. The CDR3 spans 14 residues. The CDR3 sequence: CASTTGVSTDTQYF. The CDR3 DNA reads TGTGCCAGCACCACGGGGGTAAGCACAGATACGCAGTATTTT.

This clonotype showed up many times. CDR3 in DNA: TGCAGTGCTAGGTCACCATCCTCTAGCACAGATACGCAGTATTTT. Residues: CSARSPSSSTDTQYF. V gene TRBV20-1 combines with J gene TRBJ2-3; unclear D gene. Trimming pared 3 bases from V and 0 bases from J, leaving 13 bases between. The CDR3 sequence is 15 residues long. Germline loops: CDR1 DFQATT, CDR2 SNEGSKA (reference sequence).